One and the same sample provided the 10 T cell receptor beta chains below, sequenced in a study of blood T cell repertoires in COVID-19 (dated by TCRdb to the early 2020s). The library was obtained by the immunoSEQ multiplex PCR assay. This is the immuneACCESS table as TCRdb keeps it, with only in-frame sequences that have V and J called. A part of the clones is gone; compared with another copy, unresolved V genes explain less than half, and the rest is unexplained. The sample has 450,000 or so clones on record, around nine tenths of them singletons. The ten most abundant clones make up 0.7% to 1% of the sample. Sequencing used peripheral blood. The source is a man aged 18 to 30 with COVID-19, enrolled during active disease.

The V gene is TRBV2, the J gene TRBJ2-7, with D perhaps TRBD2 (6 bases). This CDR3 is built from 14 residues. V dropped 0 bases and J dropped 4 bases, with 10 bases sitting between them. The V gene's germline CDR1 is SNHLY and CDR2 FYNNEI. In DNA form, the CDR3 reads TGTGCCAGCAGTGAAGCGCGGGGCGGGTACGAGCAGTACTTC. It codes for CASSEARGGYEQYF.

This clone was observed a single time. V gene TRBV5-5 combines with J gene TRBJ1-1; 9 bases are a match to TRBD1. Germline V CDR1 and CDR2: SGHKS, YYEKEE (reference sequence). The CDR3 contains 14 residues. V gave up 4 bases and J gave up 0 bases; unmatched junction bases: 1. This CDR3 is CASSRTGVNTEAFF. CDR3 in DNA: TGTGCCAGCAGCCGGACAGGGGTGAACACTGAAGCTTTCTTT.

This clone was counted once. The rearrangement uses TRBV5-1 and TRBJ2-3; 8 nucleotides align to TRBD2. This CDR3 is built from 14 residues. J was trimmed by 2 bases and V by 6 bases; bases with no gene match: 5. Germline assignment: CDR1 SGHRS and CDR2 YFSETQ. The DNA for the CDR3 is TGCGCCAGCAAACTAGCGGAACACACAGATACGCAGTATTTT. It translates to CASKLAEHTDTQYF.

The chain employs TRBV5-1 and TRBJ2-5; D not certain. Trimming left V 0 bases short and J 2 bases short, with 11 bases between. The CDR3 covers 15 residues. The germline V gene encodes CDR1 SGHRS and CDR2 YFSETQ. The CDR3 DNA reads TGCGCCAGCAGCTTGGACGCCAGAGGTCAAGAGACCCAGTACTTC. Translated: CASSLDARGQETQYF.

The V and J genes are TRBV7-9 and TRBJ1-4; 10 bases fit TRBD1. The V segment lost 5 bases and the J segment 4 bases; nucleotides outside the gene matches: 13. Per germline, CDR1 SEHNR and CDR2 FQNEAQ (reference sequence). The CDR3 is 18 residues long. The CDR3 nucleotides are TGTGCCAGCAGCAAGGGACAGGGGTATCGTGCCGTTAATGAAAAACTGTTTTTT. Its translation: CASSKGQGYRAVNEKLFF.

Here the CDR3 DNA reads TGTGCCAGCAGCTTAGTGGGGCTTTGGGGTAGCGGAGAGACCCAGTACTTC. Translating it yields CASSLVGLWGSGETQYF. V gene TRBV11-2 combines with J gene TRBJ2-5, with a weak D call TRBD2 (6 bases). The CDR3 length is 17 residues. Deletions cut 1 base from V and 4 bases from J, with 19 bases between. Germline V CDR1 and CDR2: SGHAT, FQNNGV.

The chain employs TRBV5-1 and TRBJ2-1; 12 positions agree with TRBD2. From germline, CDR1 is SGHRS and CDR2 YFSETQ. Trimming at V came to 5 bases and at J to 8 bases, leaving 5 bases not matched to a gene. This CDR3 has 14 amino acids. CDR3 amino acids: CASSTSGRFDEQFF. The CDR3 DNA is TGCGCCAGCAGTACTAGCGGGAGGTTTGATGAGCAGTTCTTC.

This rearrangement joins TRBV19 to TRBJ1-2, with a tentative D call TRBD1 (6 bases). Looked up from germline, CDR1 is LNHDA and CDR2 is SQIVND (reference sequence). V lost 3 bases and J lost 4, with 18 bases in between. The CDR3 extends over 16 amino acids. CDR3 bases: TGTGCCAGTAGTATGTCGGCTTCGACAGGAGTCTATGGCTACACCTTC. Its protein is CASSMSASTGVYGYTF.

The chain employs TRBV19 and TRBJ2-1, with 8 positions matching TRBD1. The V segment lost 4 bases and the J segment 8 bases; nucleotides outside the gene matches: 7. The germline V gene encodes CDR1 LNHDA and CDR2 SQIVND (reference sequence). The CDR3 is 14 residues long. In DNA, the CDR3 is TGTGCCAGTAGTAGCGGACAGGGCCAGGATGAGCAGTTCTTC. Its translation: CASSSGQGQDEQFF. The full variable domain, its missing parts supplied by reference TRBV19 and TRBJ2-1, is DGGITQSPKYLFRKEGQNVTLSCEQNLNHDAMYWYRQDPGQGLRLIYYSQIVNDFQKGDIAEGYSVSREKKESFPLTVTSAQKNPTAFYLCASSSGQGQDEQFFGPGTRLTVL.

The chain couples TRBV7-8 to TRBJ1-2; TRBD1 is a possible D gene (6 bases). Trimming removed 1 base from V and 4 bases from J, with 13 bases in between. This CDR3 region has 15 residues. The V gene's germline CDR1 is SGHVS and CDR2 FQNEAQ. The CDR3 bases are TGTGCCAGCAGCTTAGTAACAGGGACCCGCTATGGCTACACCTTC. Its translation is CASSLVTGTRYGYTF.